The rows below give T cell receptor beta chains drawn from one sample of a study of CD8+ T cells in alopecia areata. Only in-frame clones appear in the TCRdb table, and some are missing; sequencing was by immunoSEQ multiplex PCR. The data contain 180,000 or so clones, over 55% of them seen just once; the ten biggest clones take up 1.5% to 2%. The sequenced sample was CD4+ T cells sorted from blood, obtained at week 0. These TCRs come from a human donor with alopecia areata. Both conserved end residues are part of each CDR3. A D gene is named only where the DNA matches it firmly. Expanded clones are given a class, and other clones once, few, many or no size at all.

J | V | D | size | CDR3 | DNA
TRBJ2-3 | TRBV15 | TRBD2 | . | CATSRERLAGDTQYF | TGTGCCACCAGCAGAGAAAGACTAGCGGGGGATACGCAGTATTTT
TRBJ2-5 | TRBV10-2 | . | . | CASSEIEETQYF | TGCGCCAGCAGTGAGATTGAAGAGACCCAGTACTTC
TRBJ2-3 | TRBV4-3 | TRBD2 | . | CASSQVVGGGATDTQYF | TGCGCCAGCAGCCAAGTAGTGGGCGGGGGGGCCACAGATACGCAGTATTTT
TRBJ1-2 | TRBV2 | . | . | CASSEALFSSWMNYGYTF | TGTGCCAGCAGTGAAGCGCTATTTAGCTCATGGATGAACTATGGCTACACCTTC
TRBJ2-3 | TRBV30 | . | . | CAWSVLTTQYF | TGTGCCTGGAGTGTACTGACGACGCAGTATTTT
TRBJ1-5 | TRBV7-2 | . | . | CASSLVSVRQRNQPQHF | TGTGCCAGCAGCTTAGTCAGTGTCAGACAACGCAATCAGCCCCAGCATTTT
TRBJ2-3 | TRBV18 | TRBD1 | few | CASSRRQGGDTQYF | TGTGCCAGCTCACGCCGACAGGGCGGAGATACGCAGTATTTT
TRBJ2-2 | TRBV30 | . | . | CAWTPTNTGELFF | TGTGCCTGGACGCCTACGAACACCGGGGAGCTGTTTTTT
TRBJ2-2 | TRBV5-1 | . | few | CASSLDVNTGELFF | TGCGCCAGCAGCTTGGACGTGAACACCGGGGAGCTGTTTTTT
TRBJ2-5 | TRBV18 | . | . | CASSSAVDQETQYF | TGTGCCAGCTCATCTGCGGTGGACCAAGAGACCCAGTACTTC
TRBJ2-1 | TRBV30 | TRBD1 | . | CACVRWDSKFF | TGTGCCTGCGTACGATGGGACAGTAAGTTCTTC
TRBJ1-2 | TRBV15 | TRBD1 | . | CATSKGQVYGYTF | TGTGCCACCAGCAAAGGACAGGTCTATGGCTACACCTTC
TRBJ1-1 | TRBV20-1 | . | . | CSGISGTEAFF | TGCAGTGGGATTTCTGGTACTGAAGCTTTCTTT
TRBJ2-2 | TRBV30 | . | few | CAWSARGDGELFF | TGTGCCTGGAGTGCTAGGGGGGACGGGGAGCTGTTTTTT
TRBJ2-3 | TRBV6-5 | TRBD2 | few | CASSRGGGTDTQYF | TGTGCCAGCAGCCGGGGGGGCGGCACAGATACGCAGTATTTT
TRBJ2-5 | TRBV5-1 | . | few | CASSLGTSQETQYF | TGCGCCAGCAGCTTGGGGACGAGCCAAGAGACCCAGTACTTC